Listed below are T cell receptor beta chains from one sample, sequenced in a study of blood T cell repertoires in COVID-19. The protocol was immunoSEQ multiplex PCR, while the TCRdb copy is restricted to in-frame clones and leaves out a portion. The sample lists about 400,000 clones, 85% to 90% occurring once. Sequenced material: PBMCs or T cells enriched from blood (not recorded which). All receptors derive from a woman in her 30s who had recovered from COVID-19. The CDR3 runs from the conserved cysteine through the conserved F or W. Fields, in order: CDR3 protein, J gene, V gene.

CASSLDRGNTIYF | TRBJ1-3 | TRBV7-3
CASSKAGTGYEYYEQYF | TRBJ2-7 | TRBV6-1
CASSWTGALGYTF | TRBJ1-2 | TRBV7-3
CASSLGTSGVLDTDTQYF | TRBJ2-3 | TRBV11-3
CASSLGQYQPQHF | TRBJ1-5 | TRBV12-3/TRBV12-4
CASSRLTDTQYF | TRBJ2-3 | TRBV5-4
CASSTGTVPTYEQYF | TRBJ2-7 | TRBV19
CAWSRGGRGLGQPQHF | TRBJ1-5 | TRBV30
CASSHGTRGEQYF | TRBJ2-7 | TRBV18
CASSHGSAEAFF | TRBJ1-1 | TRBV3-1/TRBV3-2
CASSGPWTGGTNEKLFF | TRBJ1-4 | TRBV2
CATSSGRGLVTEAFF | TRBJ1-1 | TRBV24-1
CASSRQEYEQYF | TRBJ2-7 | TRBV18
CASSLSGILRGTEAFF | TRBJ1-1 | TRBV5-1
CASSVALGTYEQYF | TRBJ2-7 | TRBV9
CASSVQGVENSPLHF | TRBJ1-6 | TRBV5-1
CASSRIPGVTEAFF | TRBJ1-1 | TRBV7-8
CATSGSTNYGYTF | TRBJ1-2 | TRBV24-1
CATSRETPGRGGEAFF | TRBJ1-1 | TRBV15
CASSLVENSPLHF | TRBJ1-6 | TRBV5-1
CASSLYAYANTGELFF | TRBJ2-2 | TRBV28
CASSPGTAYEQYF | TRBJ2-7 | TRBV27
CASSTEVLRAEQYF | TRBJ2-7 | TRBV6-5
CASSQDPGGGYNEQFF | TRBJ2-1 | TRBV4-3
CASSTFWLTDTQYF | TRBJ2-3 | TRBV19
CASSPLTGLDQHF | TRBJ1-5 | TRBV27
CASSSQQGVNEKLFF | TRBJ1-4 | TRBV9
CASSYGTGGEQYF | TRBJ2-7 | TRBV6-5
CASSIETDYGYTF | TRBJ1-2 | TRBV7-8
CASSLTGATNEKLFF | TRBJ1-4 | TRBV7-7